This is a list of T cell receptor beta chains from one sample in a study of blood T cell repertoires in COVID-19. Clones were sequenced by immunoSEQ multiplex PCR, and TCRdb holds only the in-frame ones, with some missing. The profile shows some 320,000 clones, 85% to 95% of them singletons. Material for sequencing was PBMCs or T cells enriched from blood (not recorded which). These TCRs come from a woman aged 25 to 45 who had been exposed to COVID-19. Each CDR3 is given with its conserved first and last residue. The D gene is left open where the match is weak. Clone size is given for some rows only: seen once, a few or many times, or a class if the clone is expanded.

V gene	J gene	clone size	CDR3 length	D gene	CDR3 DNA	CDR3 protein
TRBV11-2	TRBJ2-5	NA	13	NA	TGTGCCAGCAGCTCCAGCAGGCGAGAGACCCAGTACTTC	CASSSSRRETQYF
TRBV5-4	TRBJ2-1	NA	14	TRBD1	TGTGCCAGCAGCTCGGGACAGCGCTACAATGAGCAGTTCTTC	CASSSGQRYNEQFF
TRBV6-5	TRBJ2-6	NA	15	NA	TGTGCCAGCAGTTACCGAGGCACTGGGGCCAACGTCCTGACTTTC	CASSYRGTGANVLTF
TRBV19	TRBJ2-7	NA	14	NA	TGTGCCAGTAGTAGCAGGGGTCCGGACTACGAGCAGTACTTC	CASSSRGPDYEQYF
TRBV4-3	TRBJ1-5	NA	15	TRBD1	TGCGCCAGCAGCCTCCACAGGGGGCGCAATCAGCCCCAGCATTTT	CASSLHRGRNQPQHF
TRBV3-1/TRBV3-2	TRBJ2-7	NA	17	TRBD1	TGTGCCAGCAGCCAAGCGTGGATAGGGCAGGGGGCTGGAGAGCAGTACTTC	CASSQAWIGQGAGEQYF
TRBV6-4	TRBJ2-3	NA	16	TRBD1	TGTGCCAGCAGTGTTGGGACAGCGCTTGGCACAGATACGCAGTATTTT	CASSVGTALGTDTQYF
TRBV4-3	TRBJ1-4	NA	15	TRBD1	TGCGCCAGCAGCCAAGCCGGGACAGGGAATGAAAAACTGTTTTTT	CASSQAGTGNEKLFF
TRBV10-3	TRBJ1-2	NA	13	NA	TGTGCCATCAGTTCTCTCGACCAGGGGCGCTACACCTTC	CAISSLDQGRYTF
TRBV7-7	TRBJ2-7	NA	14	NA	TGTGCCAGCAGCTTGGGCACTCCGCCCTACGAGCAGTACTTC	CASSLGTPPYEQYF
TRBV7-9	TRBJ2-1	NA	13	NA	TGTGCCAGCAGGTGGCAGGGTGGGAATGAGCAGTTCTTC	CASRWQGGNEQFF
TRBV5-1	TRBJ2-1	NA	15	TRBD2	TGCGCCAGCAGCCCCGCTAGCGGGGGGGCCGTTGAGCAGTTCTTC	CASSPASGGAVEQFF
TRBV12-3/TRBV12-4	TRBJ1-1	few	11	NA	TGTGCCAGCAATCTTGGGGCGCGAGCTTTCTTT	CASNLGARAFF
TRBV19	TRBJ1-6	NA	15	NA	TGTGCCAGTAGTATAGGACGGCGACTCAATTCACCCCTCCACTTT	CASSIGRRLNSPLHF
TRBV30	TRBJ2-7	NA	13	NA	TGTGCCTGGAGTGGGAGCCCAACTCACGAGCAGTACTTC	CAWSGSPTHEQYF
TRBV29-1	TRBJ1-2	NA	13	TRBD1	TGCAGCGCACGGACAGGGGGCACCTATGGCTACACCTTC	CSARTGGTYGYTF
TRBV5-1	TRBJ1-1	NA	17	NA	TGCGCCAGCAGCTTGGTATTTTTGCAGGCCCAGAACACTGAAGCTTTCTTT	CASSLVFLQAQNTEAFF
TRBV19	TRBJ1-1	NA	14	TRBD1	TGTGCCAGCCACCGGACAGGGGCGGTTGGTACAGCTTTCTTT	CASHRTGAVGTAFF
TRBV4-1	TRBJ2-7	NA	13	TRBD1	TGCGCCAGCAGCCTACAGGGGGGCTACGAGCAGTACTTC	CASSLQGGYEQYF
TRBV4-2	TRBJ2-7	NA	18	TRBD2	TGTGCCAGCAGCCAAGAAGGGCTAGCGGGGGACAGCTCCTACGAGCAGTACTTC	CASSQEGLAGDSSYEQYF
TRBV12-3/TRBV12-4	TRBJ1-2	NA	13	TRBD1	TGTGCCAGCAGCCACGGACAGGGCTATGGCTACACCTTC	CASSHGQGYGYTF
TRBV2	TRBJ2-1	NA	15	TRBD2	TGTGCCAGCAGTGAACTAGCGGGGCCCTACAATGAGCAGTTCTTC	CASSELAGPYNEQFF
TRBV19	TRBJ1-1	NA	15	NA	TGTGCCAGTAGTATGCAATCGGGGTTGAACACTGAAGCTTTCTTT	CASSMQSGLNTEAFF
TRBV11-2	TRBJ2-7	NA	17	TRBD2	TGTGCCAGCAGCCGAAGACCGGGACTAGCGGCGGGGTTAGGGCAGTACTTC	CASSRRPGLAAGLGQYF
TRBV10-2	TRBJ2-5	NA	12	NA	TGCGCCAGCAAACAGCCGCAAGAGACCCAGTACTTC	CASKQPQETQYF
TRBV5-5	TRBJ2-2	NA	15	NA	TGTGCCAGCAGCTTGTTACAGGGTATCTCCGGGGAGCTGTTTTTT	CASSLLQGISGELFF
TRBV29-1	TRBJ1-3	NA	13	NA	TGCAGCGTTGAGAGAGATTCCGGAAACACCATATATTTT	CSVERDSGNTIYF
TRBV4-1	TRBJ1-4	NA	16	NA	TGCGCCAGCAGCCAAGTAATGCGAGGATATGGTGAAAAACTGTTTTTT	CASSQVMRGYGEKLFF
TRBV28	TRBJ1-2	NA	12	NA	TGTGCCAGCGTAGTTGTGGGACTCGGCTACACCTTC	CASVVVGLGYTF
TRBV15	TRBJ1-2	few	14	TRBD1	TGTGCCACCAGCAGAGGTGGACAGGGTTATGGCTACACCTTC	CATSRGGQGYGYTF
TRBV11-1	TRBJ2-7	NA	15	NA	TGTGCCAGCAGCCTCAGACGGGGTCCCCCTGGGGAGCAGTACTTC	CASSLRRGPPGEQYF
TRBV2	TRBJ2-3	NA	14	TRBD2	TGTGCCAGCAGCCCGACTAGCAGCACAGATACGCAGTATTTT	CASSPTSSTDTQYF